This T cell receptor (beta chain) derives from a study of blood T cell repertoires in COVID-19. The overall study: There were acute and convalescent COVID-19 samples, and they came from the United States, Italy and Spain. PBMCs, B-cell-depleted T cells, or T cells provided the cDNA or gDNA that made up the material.

Participant reports of clinical history set cohort assignment. Libraries were prepared by immunoSEQ multiplex PCR; TCRdb keeps only in-frame clonotypes and omits some of them. The table includes 200,000 to 300,000 clones, approximately 83% detected once. Sequenced sample: PBMCs or T cells enriched from blood (not recorded which). The TCR comes from a woman in her 40s with acute COVID-19.

The CDR3 loop reads CASSQGLSSGSPLETQYF. DNA for the CDR3: TGTGCCAGCAGCCAAGGTCTCTCTAGCGGGAGTCCCCTGGAGACCCAGTACTTC. The gene calls are TRBV14 and TRBJ2-5; TRBD2 agrees at 10 bases. The J segment lost 5 bases and the V segment lost 1 base, leaving 13 bases of the junction unmatched. The CDR3 runs to 18 residues. Germline V gene sequence: CDR1 SGHDN, CDR2 FVKESK.